The source of this T cell receptor (beta chain) is a study of T cells in Graves' hyperthyroidism and ophthalmopathy. Study outcomes and limitations: Among clonotypes expanded in thyroid above 0.001, most were also found in blood.

On this clonotype itself: Its target is not known.

From RNA transcripts, TCR beta CDR3 regions were amplified. Initially, a first-round RT-PCR of the TCR CDR3 employed the HTBI primer set. TCRdb itself ran the multiplex PCR reads through MiXCR, one entry per CDR3 protein. The sample lists 730,000 or so distinct CDR3 sequences, about 17% occurring once. CDR1 is LNHDA, CDR2 SQIVND, per germline (reference sequence). There are 16 residues in the CDR3. The trim removed 4 bases at V and 3 bases at J, leaving 11 bases unmatched. The sample, blood from the first hyperthyroidism diagnosis, precedes any ophthalmopathy symptoms. Sequenced: blood. The chain employs TRBV19 and TRBJ1-1, with 7 bases fitting TRBD1. This clonotype was sampled from a woman aged 45-59 years with Graves' hyperthyroidism that later progressed to Graves' ophthalmopathy. CDR3 loop: CASSKPTGRLDTEAFF. The CDR3 nucleotides are TGTGCCAGTAGTAAACCGACAGGGAGGCTCGACACTGAAGCTTTCTTT.